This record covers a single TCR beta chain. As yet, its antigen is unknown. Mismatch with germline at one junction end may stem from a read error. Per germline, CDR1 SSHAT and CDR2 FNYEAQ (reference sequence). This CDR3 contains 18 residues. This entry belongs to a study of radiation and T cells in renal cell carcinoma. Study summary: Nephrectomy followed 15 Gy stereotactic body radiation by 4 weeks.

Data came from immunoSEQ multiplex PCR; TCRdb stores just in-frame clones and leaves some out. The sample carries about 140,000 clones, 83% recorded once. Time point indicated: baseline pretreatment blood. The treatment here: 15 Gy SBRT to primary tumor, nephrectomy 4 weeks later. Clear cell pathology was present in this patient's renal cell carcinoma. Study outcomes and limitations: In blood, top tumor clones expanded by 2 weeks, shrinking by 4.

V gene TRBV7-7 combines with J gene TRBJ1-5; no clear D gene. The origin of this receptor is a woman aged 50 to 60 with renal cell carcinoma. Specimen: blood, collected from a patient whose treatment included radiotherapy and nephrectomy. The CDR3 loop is CASSFSAREDDVNQPQHF. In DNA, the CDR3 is TGTGCTAGCAGCTTCAGTGCCCGGGAGGATGACGTCAATCAGCCCCAGCATTTT.